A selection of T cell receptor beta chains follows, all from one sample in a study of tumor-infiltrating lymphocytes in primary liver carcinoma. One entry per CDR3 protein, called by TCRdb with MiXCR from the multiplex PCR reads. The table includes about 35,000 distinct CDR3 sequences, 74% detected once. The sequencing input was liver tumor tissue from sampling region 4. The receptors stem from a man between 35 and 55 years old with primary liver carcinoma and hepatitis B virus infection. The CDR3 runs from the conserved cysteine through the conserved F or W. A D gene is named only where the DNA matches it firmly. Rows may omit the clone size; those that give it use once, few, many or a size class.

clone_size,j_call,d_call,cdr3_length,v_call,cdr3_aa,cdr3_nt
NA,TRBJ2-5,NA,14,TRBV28,CASSGDHLRQSQYF,TGTGCCAGCAGTGGGGACCACCTCAGGCAGAGCCAGTATTTC
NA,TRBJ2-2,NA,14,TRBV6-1,CASNLRGTIDELFF,TGTGCCAGCAACCTCCGAGGGACAATAGATGAGCTGTTTTTT
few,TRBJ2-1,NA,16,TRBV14,CTSSAVARWVNNEQFF,TGTACCAGCAGTGCCGTAGCTAGATGGGTAAACAATGAGCAGTTCTTC
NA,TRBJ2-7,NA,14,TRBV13,CASSSYTYSCEQYF,TGTGCCAGCAGCTCCTATACTTATTCTTGCGAGCAGTACTTC
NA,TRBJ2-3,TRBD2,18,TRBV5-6,CACSLAAGREGRADTQYF,TGTGCCTGCAGCTTGGCAGCAGGGCGGGAGGGTCGTGCAGATACGCAGTATTTT
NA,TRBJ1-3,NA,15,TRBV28,CASTPLTGTGNTIYF,TGTGCCAGCACCCCTTTAACAGGAACTGGAAACACCATATATTTT
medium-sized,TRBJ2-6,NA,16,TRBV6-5,CASRYFTGSGANVLTF,TGTGCCAGCAGATACTTCACGGGCTCTGGGGCCAACGTCCTGACTTTC
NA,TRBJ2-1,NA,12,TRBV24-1,CAVSELQGEQFF,TGTGCCGTCAGTGAACTTCAAGGCGAGCAGTTCTTC
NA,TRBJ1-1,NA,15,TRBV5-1,CASSSDNPGGTEAFF,TGCGCTAGCAGCTCGGATAATCCGGGGGGCACTGAAGCTTTCTTT
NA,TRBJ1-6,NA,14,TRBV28,CASCSPQGLSPLHF,TGTGCCAGCTGTTCCCCCCAGGGCCTATCACCCCTCCACTTT
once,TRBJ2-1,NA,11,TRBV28,CASSPCNEQSF,TGTGCCAGCAGCCCTTGCAATGAGCAGTCCTTC
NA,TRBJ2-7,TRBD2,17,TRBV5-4,CSSSGGPGAENTYEQYF,TGTAGCAGCAGCGGGGGGCCGGGAGCGGAAAACACCTACGAGCAGTACTTC
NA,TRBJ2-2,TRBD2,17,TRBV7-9,CASSSPGLARVPGELFF,TGTGCCAGCAGCTCACCCGGACTAGCAAGAGTGCCCGGGGAGCTGTTTTTT